This is a list of T cell receptor beta chains from one sample in a study of human T cells and chemical hapten exposure. MiXCR was run by TCRdb on the RACE reads, yielding one entry per CDR3 protein. Altogether about 190,000 distinct CDR3 sequences are present, about 25% being singletons, with the ten largest covering under 2.5%. The sample in question was whole blood, obtained in connection with sensitization to the hapten diphenylcyclopropenone (DPC). All receptors derive from a woman aged 40-49 years with alopecia areata. Some clones in this sample may be carry-over from other donors' samples. Each CDR3 is given with its conserved first and last residue. The D gene is left open where the match is weak. A clone size is listed for some rows: how often the clone was seen (once, few, many), or a class if it is expanded.

v_call,j_call,clone_size,d_call,cdr3_aa,cdr3_nt
TRBV9,TRBJ2-7,NA,NA,CASSPYRADYEQYF,TGTGCCAGCAGCCCCTACAGGGCCGACTACGAGCAGTACTTC
TRBV29-1,TRBJ1-1,NA,NA,CSVARAPNTEAFF,TGCAGCGTTGCCCGGGCTCCGAACACTGAAGCTTTCTTT
TRBV7-9,TRBJ2-5,NA,NA,CASSLGSKTQYF,TGTGCCAGCAGCTTAGGATCCAAGACCCAGTACTTC
TRBV7-9,TRBJ2-3,NA,NA,CASSQTSATDTQYF,TGTGCCAGCAGCCAAACTAGTGCCACAGATACGCAGTATTTT
TRBV29-1,TRBJ2-1,NA,NA,CSVDGVYNEQFF,TGCAGCGTTGACGGAGTCTACAATGAGCAGTTCTTC
TRBV12-3/TRBV12-4,TRBJ1-2,NA,TRBD1,CASSPQGQGNYGYTF,TGTGCCAGCAGTCCCCAGGGACAGGGAAACTATGGCTACACCTTC
TRBV21-1,TRBJ2-2,few,NA,CASSTLDRPNTGELFF,TGTGCCAGCAGCACGTTGGACAGACCGAACACCGGGGAGCTGTTTTTT
TRBV25-1,TRBJ1-2,many,NA,CASSDFSNYGYTF,TGTGCCAGCAGTGACTTTTCTAACTATGGCTACACCTTC
TRBV6-5,TRBJ2-5,NA,NA,CTTYEARGATQYF,TGTACCACTTACGAGGCCCGGGGAGCGACCCAGTACTTC
TRBV28,TRBJ2-7,NA,NA,CASSKGIPYEQYF,TGTGCCAGCAGTAAAGGGATCCCCTACGAGCAGTACTTC
TRBV28,TRBJ1-1,NA,NA,CASSFKAARSAFF,TGTGCCAGCAGTTTCAAAGCGGCCAGATCAGCTTTCTTT
TRBV29-1,TRBJ1-3,few,NA,CSVDQGGGNTIYF,TGCAGCGTTGATCAGGGAGGTGGAAACACCATATATTTT
TRBV4-3,TRBJ2-7,NA,NA,CASSQEPPRKTRITSSYEQYF,TGCGCCAGCAGCCAAGAACCCCCGAGGAAAACCAGAATTACTAGCTCCTACGAGCAGTACTTC
TRBV28,TRBJ1-5,NA,NA,CASSLADTSNQPQHF,TGTGCCAGCAGTTTAGCGGACACTAGCAATCAGCCCCAGCATTTT
TRBV15,TRBJ1-5,few,NA,CATSTGNQPQHF,TGTGCCACCAGCACAGGGAATCAGCCCCAGCATTTT
TRBV4-2,TRBJ2-7,NA,NA,CASSQVMQTYEQYF,TGTGCCAGCAGCCAAGTCATGCAGACCTACGAGCAGTACTTC
TRBV10-3,TRBJ1-1,NA,NA,CAISESHGETEAFF,TGTGCCATCAGTGAGTCCCACGGGGAAACTGAAGCTTTCTTT
TRBV6-1,TRBJ2-5,NA,NA,CASSRQVQETQYF,TGTGCCAGCAGTCGACAGGTCCAAGAGACCCAGTACTTC
TRBV5-5,TRBJ2-7,few,NA,CASSSPPGLLGYEQYF,TGTGCCAGCAGCTCTCCCCCGGGGCTCTTAGGCTACGAGCAGTACTTC
TRBV28,TRBJ2-7,NA,TRBD2,CASSFWAGGSYEQYF,TGTGCCAGCAGTTTCTGGGCGGGAGGCTCCTACGAGCAGTACTTC
TRBV29-1,TRBJ2-1,few,TRBD1,CSVAGQGNEQFF,TGCAGCGTGGCTGGACAGGGGAATGAGCAGTTCTTC
TRBV5-6,TRBJ2-7,NA,NA,CASSPPARGEQYF,TGTGCCAGCAGCCCTCCCGCCCGAGGGGAGCAGTACTTC
TRBV4-1,TRBJ2-1,NA,TRBD2,CASSRPPGGLDNEQFF,TGCGCCAGCAGCCGTCCACCGGGAGGCCTTGACAATGAGCAGTTCTTC
TRBV10-3,TRBJ2-6,NA,NA,CAISAADISGANVLTF,TGTGCCATCAGTGCCGCGGATATCTCTGGGGCCAACGTCCTGACTTTC
TRBV7-9,TRBJ2-5,NA,TRBD2,CASSSAGGPKETQYF,TGTGCCAGCAGCTCAGCGGGAGGGCCGAAAGAGACCCAGTACTTC
TRBV20-1,TRBJ1-2,few,TRBD1,CSPDRVGGYTF,TGCAGTCCCGACAGGGTGGGCGGCTACACCTTC
TRBV6-1,TRBJ2-7,NA,NA,CASSEGRRARDYEQYF,TGTGCCAGCAGTGAAGGGCGTAGGGCTAGGGACTACGAGCAGTACTTC
TRBV29-1,TRBJ1-1,few,TRBD1,CSVKTGRRTEAFF,TGCAGCGTCAAGACAGGGCGACGTACTGAAGCTTTCTTT
TRBV10-3,TRBJ1-1,few,TRBD1,CAIREQGANTEAFF,TGTGCCATCAGGGAACAGGGGGCGAACACTGAAGCTTTCTTT
TRBV6-5,TRBJ1-1,NA,NA,CASSSTVRTEAFF,TGTGCCAGCAGTTCCACCGTACGGACTGAAGCTTTCTTT
TRBV28,TRBJ2-7,few,NA,CASSLSPGRGLYF,TGTGCCAGCAGTTTAAGCCCGGGGAGGGGGCTCTACTTC
TRBV10-3,TRBJ2-3,NA,TRBD2,CATRLPGGHKNTDTQYF,TGTGCCACCAGGCTACCGGGAGGGCACAAGAACACAGATACGCAGTATTTT
TRBV6-1,TRBJ1-5,NA,NA,CASDSGANSNQPQHF,TGTGCCAGCGATTCAGGGGCGAATAGCAATCAGCCCCAGCATTTT
TRBV28,TRBJ2-4,NA,NA,CASSLPGTGAVNIQYF,TGTGCCAGCAGTTTACCGGGTACGGGGGCCGTAAACATTCAGTACTTC
TRBV7-9,TRBJ1-1,once,NA,CASSLALSGYPEAFF,TGTGCCAGCAGCTTAGCGCTCTCAGGGTACCCCGAAGCTTTCTTT
TRBV28,TRBJ2-2,NA,NA,CASSPHTAGELFF,TGTGCCAGCAGTCCGCACACGGCCGGGGAGCTGTTTTTT
TRBV20-1,TRBJ1-1,many,NA,CSARAQGGAAFF,TGCAGTGCTAGAGCACAGGGAGGTGCAGCTTTCTTT
TRBV15,TRBJ2-1,NA,TRBD2,CATSRVPYRLAGDGEQFF,TGTGCCACCAGCAGAGTTCCATACCGACTAGCGGGAGACGGTGAGCAGTTCTTC
TRBV9,TRBJ1-5,few,NA,CASTEIGRSNQPQHF,TGTGCCAGCACTGAGATAGGCAGGAGCAATCAGCCCCAGCATTTT
TRBV10-3,TRBJ2-3,NA,NA,CAISEYGELSTDTQYF,TGTGCCATCAGTGAGTACGGGGAATTAAGCACAGATACGCAGTATTTT
TRBV28,TRBJ1-2,NA,NA,CASNPGPYGYTF,TGTGCCAGCAATCCGGGACCCTATGGCTACACCTTC
TRBV20-1,TRBJ2-6,NA,TRBD1,CSARERTGVSGANVLTF,TGCAGTGCTAGAGAGAGGACAGGGGTTTCCGGGGCCAACGTCCTGACTTTC